Listed here is a single T cell receptor (beta chain). Its antigen is as yet unknown. One end of the junction varies from germline; a read error may be responsible. Authors' methods: Between 23,224 and 690,600 TCRs appeared in each sample, and the median stood at 95,638. TCRdb re-analysed the RACE reads in MiXCR, keeping a single row per CDR3 protein. TCRdb's processing, not the study's, gives the V and J calls here. The data contain more than 250,000 distinct CDR3 sequences, around 7.3% of them singletons. This sample is part of a study of human T cells and chemical hapten exposure. Turning to the study itself: On approximately 2 cm by approximately 2 cm of upper inner arm skin, sensitization was performed with 2% DPC. Read at 6 days, the patch tests placed 0.01% DPC on the upper back.

Notes on the study in general: Expanded TCRs formed significantly more large CDR3 similarity clusters than controls.

The CDR3 is 8 residues long. Time point here: pre-sensitization, week 0. The treatment here: therapeutic diphenylcyclopropenone sensitization with weekly scalp DPC. The specimen was whole blood, collected in connection with sensitization to the hapten diphenylcyclopropenone (DPC). This clonotype originated in a man aged 18 to 35 with alopecia areata. Some clones in this sample may be carry-over from other donors' samples. The V gene is TRBV12-3 or TRBV12-4, the J gene TRBJ1-2; no clear D gene. CDR3: CPRPRGTF. For the CDR3, the DNA is TGTCCCAGGCCCCGTGGCACCTTC.